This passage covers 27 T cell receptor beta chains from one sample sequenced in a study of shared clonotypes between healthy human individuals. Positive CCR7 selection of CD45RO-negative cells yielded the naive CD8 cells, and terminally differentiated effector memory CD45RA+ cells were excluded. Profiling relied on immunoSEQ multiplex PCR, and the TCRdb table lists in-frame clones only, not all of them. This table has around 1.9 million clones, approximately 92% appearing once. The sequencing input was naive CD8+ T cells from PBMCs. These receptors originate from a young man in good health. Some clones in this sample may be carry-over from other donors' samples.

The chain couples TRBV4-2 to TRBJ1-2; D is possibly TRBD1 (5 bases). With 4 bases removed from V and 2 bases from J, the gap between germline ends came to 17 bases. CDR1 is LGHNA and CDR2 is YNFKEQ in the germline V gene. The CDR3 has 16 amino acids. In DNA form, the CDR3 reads TGTGCCAGCAGCCTCCCGGGGAGAGGGGCGAACTATGGCTACACCTTC. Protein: CASSLPGRGANYGYTF.

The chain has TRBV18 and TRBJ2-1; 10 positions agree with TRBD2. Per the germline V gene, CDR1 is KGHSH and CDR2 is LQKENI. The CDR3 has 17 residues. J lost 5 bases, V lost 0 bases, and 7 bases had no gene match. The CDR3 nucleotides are TGTGCCAGCTCACCACCGGCTCTAGCGGGAGTCCACAATGAGCAGTTCTTC. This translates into CASSPPALAGVHNEQFF.

The CDR3 coding sequence is TGTGCCAGCAGCTTAGTTAGCGGGATATTGGATGAGCAGTTCTTC. It yields the protein CASSLVSGILDEQFF. The chain couples TRBV7-3 to TRBJ2-1; 8 bases agree with TRBD2. J was trimmed by 8 bases and V by 2 bases; bases with no gene match: 8. CDR1 SGHTA and CDR2 FQGTGA come from the germline V gene. The CDR3 has 15 amino acids.

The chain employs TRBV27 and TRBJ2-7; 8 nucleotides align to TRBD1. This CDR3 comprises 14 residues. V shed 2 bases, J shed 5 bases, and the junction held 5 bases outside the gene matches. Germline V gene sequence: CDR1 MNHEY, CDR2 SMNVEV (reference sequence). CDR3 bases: TGTGCCAGCAGTTTAAGGACAGGGACCCACGAGCAGTACTTC. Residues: CASSLRTGTHEQYF.

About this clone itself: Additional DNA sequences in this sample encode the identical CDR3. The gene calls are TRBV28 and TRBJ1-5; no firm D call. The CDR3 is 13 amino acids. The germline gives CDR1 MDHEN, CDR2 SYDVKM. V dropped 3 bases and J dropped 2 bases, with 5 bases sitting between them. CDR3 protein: CASSLFRNQPQHF. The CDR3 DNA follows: TGTGCCAGCAGTTTGTTTCGCAATCAGCCCCAGCATTTT.

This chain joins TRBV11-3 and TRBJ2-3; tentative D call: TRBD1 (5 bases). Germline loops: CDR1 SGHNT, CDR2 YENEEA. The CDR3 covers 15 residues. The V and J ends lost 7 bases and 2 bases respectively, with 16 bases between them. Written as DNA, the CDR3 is TGTGCCAGCACCAAGGGGAACAGCCCCACAGATACGCAGTATTTT. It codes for CASTKGNSPTDTQYF. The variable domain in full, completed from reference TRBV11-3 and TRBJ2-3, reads EAGVVQSPRYKIIEKKQPVAFWCNPISGHNTLYWYLQNLGQGPELLIRYENEEAVDDSQLPKDRFSAERLKGVDSTLKIQPAELGDSAVYLCASTKGNSPTDTQYFGPGTRLTVL.

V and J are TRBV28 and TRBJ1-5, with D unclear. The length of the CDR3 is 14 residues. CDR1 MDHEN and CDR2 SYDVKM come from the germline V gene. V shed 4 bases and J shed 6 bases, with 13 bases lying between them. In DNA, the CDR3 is TGTGCCAGCAGTTGGCGGGGTGGGCCTCAGCCCCAGCATTTT. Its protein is CASSWRGGPQPQHF.

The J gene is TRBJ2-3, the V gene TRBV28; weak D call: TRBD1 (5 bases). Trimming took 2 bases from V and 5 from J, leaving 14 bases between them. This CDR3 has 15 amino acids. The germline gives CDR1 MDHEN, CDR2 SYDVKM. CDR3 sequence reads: CASSLRGYSIDTQYF. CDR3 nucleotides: TGTGCCAGCAGTTTAAGGGGTTATTCTATAGATACGCAGTATTTT. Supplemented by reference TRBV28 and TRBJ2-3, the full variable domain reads DVKVTQSSRYLVKRTGEKVFLECVQDMDHENMFWYRQDPGLGLRLIYFSYDVKMKEKGDIPEGYSVSREKKERFSLILESASTNQTSMYLCASSLRGYSIDTQYFGPGTRLTVL.

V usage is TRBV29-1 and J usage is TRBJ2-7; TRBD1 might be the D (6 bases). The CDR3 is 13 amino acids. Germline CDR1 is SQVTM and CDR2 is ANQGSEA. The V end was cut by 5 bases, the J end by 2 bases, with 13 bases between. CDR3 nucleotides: TGCAGCGTTATCAGGGGTGATACCTACGAGCAGTACTTC. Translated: CSVIRGDTYEQYF.

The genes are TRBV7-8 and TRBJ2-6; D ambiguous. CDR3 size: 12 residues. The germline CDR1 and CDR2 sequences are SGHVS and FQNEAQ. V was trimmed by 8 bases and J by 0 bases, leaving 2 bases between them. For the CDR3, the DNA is TGTGCCAGCCACTCTGGGGCCAACGTCCTGACTTTC. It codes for CASHSGANVLTF.

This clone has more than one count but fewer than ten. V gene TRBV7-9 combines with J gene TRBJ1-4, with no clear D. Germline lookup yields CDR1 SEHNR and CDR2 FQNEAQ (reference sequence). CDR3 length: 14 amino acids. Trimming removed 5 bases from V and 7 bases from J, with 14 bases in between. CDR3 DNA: TGTGCCAGCAGCCCACCCGGGCTGGGTGAAAAACTGTTTTTT. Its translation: CASSPPGLGEKLFF.

The CDR3 spells CASSQVGGQGAPNYEQYF. The CDR3 nucleotides read TGCGCCAGCAGCCAAGTCGGGGGACAGGGGGCACCTAACTACGAGCAGTACTTC. The V call is TRBV4-1, the J call TRBJ2-7; 12 bases are a match to TRBD1. This CDR3 comprises 18 residues. Germline lookup yields CDR1 MGHRA and CDR2 YSYEKL. The J segment lost 3 bases and the V segment lost 1 base, leaving 10 bases of the junction unmatched.

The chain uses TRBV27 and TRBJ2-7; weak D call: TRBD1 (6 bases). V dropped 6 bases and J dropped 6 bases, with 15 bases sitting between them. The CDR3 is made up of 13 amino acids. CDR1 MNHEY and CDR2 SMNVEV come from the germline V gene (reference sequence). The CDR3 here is CASRRTENFEQYF. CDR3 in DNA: TGTGCCAGCAGGCGGACAGAGAATTTCGAGCAGTACTTC.

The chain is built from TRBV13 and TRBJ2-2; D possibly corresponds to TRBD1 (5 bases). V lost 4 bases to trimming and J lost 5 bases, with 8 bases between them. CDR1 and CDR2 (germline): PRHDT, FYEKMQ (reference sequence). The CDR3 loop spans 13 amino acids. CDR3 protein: CASSSQGTGELFF. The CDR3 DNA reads TGTGCCAGCAGCTCCCAGGGAACCGGGGAGCTGTTTTTT. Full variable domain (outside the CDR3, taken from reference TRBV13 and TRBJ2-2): AAGVIQSPRHLIKEKRETATLKCYPIPRHDTVYWYQQGPGQDPQFLISFYEKMQSDKGSIPDRFSAQQFSDYHSELNMSSLELGDSALYFCASSSQGTGELFFGEGSRLTVL.

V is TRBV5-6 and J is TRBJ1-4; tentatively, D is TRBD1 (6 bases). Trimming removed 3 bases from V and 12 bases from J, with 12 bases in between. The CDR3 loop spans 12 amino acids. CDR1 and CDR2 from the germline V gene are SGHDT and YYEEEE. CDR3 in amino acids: CASSSSPGELFF. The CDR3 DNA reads TGTGCCAGCAGCTCCTCTCCAGGGGAACTGTTTTTT.

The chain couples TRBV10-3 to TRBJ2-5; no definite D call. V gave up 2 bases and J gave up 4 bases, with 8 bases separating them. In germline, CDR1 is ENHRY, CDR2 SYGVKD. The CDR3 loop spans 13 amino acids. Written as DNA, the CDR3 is TGTGCCATCAGTGAGGGTTCGAGAGAGACCCAGTACTTC. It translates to CAISEGSRETQYF.

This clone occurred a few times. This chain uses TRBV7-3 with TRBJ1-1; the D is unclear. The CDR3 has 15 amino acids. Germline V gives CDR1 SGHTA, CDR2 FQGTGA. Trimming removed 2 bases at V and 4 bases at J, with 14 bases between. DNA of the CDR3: TGTGCCAGCAGCTTATCGGCTCATCCGGGCACTGAAGCTTTCTTT. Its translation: CASSLSAHPGTEAFF.

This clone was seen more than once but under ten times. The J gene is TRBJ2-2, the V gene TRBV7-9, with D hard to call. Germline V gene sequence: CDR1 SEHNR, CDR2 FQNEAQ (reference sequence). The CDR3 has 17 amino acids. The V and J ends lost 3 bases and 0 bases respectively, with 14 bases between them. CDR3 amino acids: CASSLPKTEPNTGELFF. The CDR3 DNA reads TGTGCCAGCAGCTTGCCCAAGACCGAGCCGAACACCGGGGAGCTGTTTTTT.

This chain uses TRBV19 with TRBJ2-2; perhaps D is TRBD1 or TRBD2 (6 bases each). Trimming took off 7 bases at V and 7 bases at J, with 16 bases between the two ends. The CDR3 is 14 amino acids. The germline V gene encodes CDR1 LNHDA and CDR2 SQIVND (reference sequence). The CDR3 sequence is CASTPGGMFGELFF. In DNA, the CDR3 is TGTGCCAGTACCCCCGGGGGCATGTTCGGGGAGCTGTTTTTT.

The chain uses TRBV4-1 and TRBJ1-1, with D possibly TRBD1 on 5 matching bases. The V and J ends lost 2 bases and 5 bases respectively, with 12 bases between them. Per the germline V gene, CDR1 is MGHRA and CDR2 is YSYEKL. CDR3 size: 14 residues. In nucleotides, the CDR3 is TGCGCCAGCAGCCAACTTCGGGGACGGACTGAAGCTTTCTTT. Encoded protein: CASSQLRGRTEAFF.

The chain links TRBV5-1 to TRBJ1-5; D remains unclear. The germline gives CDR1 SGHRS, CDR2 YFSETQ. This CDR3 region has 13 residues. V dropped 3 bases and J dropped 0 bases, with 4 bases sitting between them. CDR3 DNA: TGCGCCAGCAGCTCCGGTAGCAATCAGCCCCAGCATTTT. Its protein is CASSSGSNQPQHF.

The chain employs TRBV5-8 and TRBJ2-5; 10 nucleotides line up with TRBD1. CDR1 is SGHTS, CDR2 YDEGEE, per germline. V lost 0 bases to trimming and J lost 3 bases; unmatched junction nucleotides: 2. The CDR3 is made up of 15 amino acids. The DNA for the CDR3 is TGTGCCAGCAGCTTGGGGACAGGGGGGGAAGAGACCCAGTACTTC. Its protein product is CASSLGTGGEETQYF.

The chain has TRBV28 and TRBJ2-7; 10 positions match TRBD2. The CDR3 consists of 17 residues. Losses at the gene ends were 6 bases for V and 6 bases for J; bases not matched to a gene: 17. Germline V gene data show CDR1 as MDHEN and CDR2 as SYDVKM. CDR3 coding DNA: TGTGCCAGCAGCCGAGACAAGGGTAGCGGGAGGTTTTCCGAGCAGTACTTC. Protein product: CASSRDKGSGRFSEQYF.

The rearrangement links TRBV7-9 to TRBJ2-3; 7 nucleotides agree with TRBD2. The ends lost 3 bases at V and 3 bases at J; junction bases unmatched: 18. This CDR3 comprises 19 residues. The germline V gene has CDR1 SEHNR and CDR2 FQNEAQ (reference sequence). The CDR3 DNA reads TGTGCCAGCAGCTTCCCACTAGCGCCCCGGCTCCCCCCGACAGATACGCAGTATTTT. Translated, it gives CASSFPLAPRLPPTDTQYF.

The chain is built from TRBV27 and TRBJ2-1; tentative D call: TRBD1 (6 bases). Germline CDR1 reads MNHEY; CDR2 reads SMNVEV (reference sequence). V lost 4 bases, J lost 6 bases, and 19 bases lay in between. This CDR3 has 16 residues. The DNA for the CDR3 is TGTGCCAGCAGTTCCCGGACAGCTTATCTGGCCAATGAGCAGTTCTTC. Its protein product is CASSSRTAYLANEQFF.

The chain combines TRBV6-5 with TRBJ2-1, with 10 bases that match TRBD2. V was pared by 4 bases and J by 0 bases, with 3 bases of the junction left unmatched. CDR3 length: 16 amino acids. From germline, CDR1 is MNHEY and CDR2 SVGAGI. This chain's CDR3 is CASSSPSGSSYNEQFF. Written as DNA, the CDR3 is TGTGCCAGCAGTTCCCCTAGCGGGAGCTCCTACAATGAGCAGTTCTTC.

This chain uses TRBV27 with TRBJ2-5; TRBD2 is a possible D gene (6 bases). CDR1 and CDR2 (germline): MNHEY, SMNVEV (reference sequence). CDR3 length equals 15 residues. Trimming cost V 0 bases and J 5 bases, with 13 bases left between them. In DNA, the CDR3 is TGTGCCAGCAGTTTATCGAGGGGACTGGGGGAGACCCAGTACTTC. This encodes CASSLSRGLGETQYF.